The rows below give T cell receptor beta chains drawn from one sample of a study of blood T cell repertoires in COVID-19. Only in-frame clones appear in the TCRdb table, and some are missing; sequencing was by immunoSEQ multiplex PCR. This table holds 250,000 to 300,000 clones, over 70% found once. The sample comprised peripheral blood. The receptor set was obtained from an elderly man with acute or convalescent COVID-19. Both conserved end residues are part of each CDR3. Fields, in order: J gene, clone size, V gene, D gene, CDR3 DNA, CDR3 protein. The D gene is left open where the match is weak. Size is stated for part of the rows, as once, few or many counts, or as a class when the clone is expanded.

>TRBJ2-3|.|TRBV10-1|.
TGCGCCAGCAGTTCCACCAGATCCCAGGGAGATACGCAGTATTTT
CASSSTRSQGDTQYF
>TRBJ1-1|.|TRBV19|.
TGTGCCAGTATCACGGCGGGGGCACTGAACACTGAAGCTTTCTTT
CASITAGALNTEAFF
>TRBJ1-4|once|TRBV10-3|TRBD1
TGTGCCATCAGTGAGTCGACAGGGGGTGGTGAAAAACTGTTTTTT
CAISESTGGGEKLFF
>TRBJ2-7|.|TRBV6-6|TRBD2
TGTGCCACCACACTAGCGGGGAGGAACGAGCAGTACTTC
CATTLAGRNEQYF
>TRBJ2-3|.|TRBV28|.
TGTGCCAGCAGTACCTACCCGGGGATAATGGGAACACCTAGCACAGATACGCAGTATTTT
CASSTYPGIMGTPSTDTQYF
>TRBJ2-5|.|TRBV28|TRBD2
TGTGCCAGCAGGTCGCGGGCCAGGGAGGGAGAGACCCAGTACTTC
CASRSRAREGETQYF
>TRBJ1-4|.|TRBV18|.
TGTGCCAGCTCACCTTTTAGGGTACAGGGCGACGAAAAACTGTTTTTT
CASSPFRVQGDEKLFF
>TRBJ1-5|few|TRBV29-1|TRBD1
TGCAGCGTTGAGGGACAGGGCAATCAGCCCCAGCATTTT
CSVEGQGNQPQHF
>TRBJ1-1|.|TRBV6-5|TRBD1
TGTGCCAGCAGGGACAGGGGGCGAGGTACTGAAGCTTTCTTT
CASRDRGRGTEAFF
>TRBJ1-5|.|TRBV7-8|.
TGTGCCAGCAGCTTAGGGGCCAGAACGGTGAATCAGCCCCAGCATTTT
CASSLGARTVNQPQHF
>TRBJ2-2|.|TRBV14|.
TGTGCCAGCAGCCAAACAGGGAAAACCGGGGAGCTGTTTTTT
CASSQTGKTGELFF
>TRBJ2-1|once|TRBV24-1|TRBD2
TGTGCCACCAGTGATGCCGGGACTAGCGGGTCTCTTGGTGAGCAGTTCTTC
CATSDAGTSGSLGEQFF
>TRBJ1-6|.|TRBV5-4|.
TGTGCCAGCAGCTTGGACACAGGCCCCCTCCACTTT
CASSLDTGPLHF
>TRBJ2-5|once|TRBV6-5|TRBD1
TGTGCCAGCAGGGACCCCTGGACAGGGGCGGGGACCCAGTACTTC
CASRDPWTGAGTQYF
>TRBJ1-5|.|TRBV5-1|.
TGCGCCAGCAGTGAGCAGGGGCAAAATCAGCCCCAGCATTTT
CASSEQGQNQPQHF
>TRBJ1-6|few|TRBV21-1|.
TGTGCCAGCAGCAAAGCGCGGGGTCGAAGGGAGCATTCACCCCTCCACTTT
CASSKARGRREHSPLHF
>TRBJ2-1|.|TRBV5-1|.
TGCGCCAGCAGCTTGTTCGGGAGTAGTAATGAGCAGTTCTTC
CASSLFGSSNEQFF
>TRBJ2-3|.|TRBV29-1|.
TGCAGCGTTGATGCGTCGGATACGCAGTATTTT
CSVDASDTQYF
>TRBJ1-3|few|TRBV7-9|.
TGTGCCAGCAGAAGGACAGCTGGGAGAGACACCATATATTTT
CASRRTAGRDTIYF
>TRBJ2-7|few|TRBV6-5|.
TGTGCCAGCAGTTACTCCGTCCAGGGGTGGCAGTACTTC
CASSYSVQGWQYF
>TRBJ2-1|.|TRBV19|.
TGTGCCAGCCGAAGGACGGGGTGGGTTGAGCAGTTCTTC
CASRRTGWVEQFF
>TRBJ2-1|.|TRBV11-3|TRBD2
TGTGCCAGCAGCTTAGGAATGACTAGCGGGAGACGGGATGAGCAGTTCTTC
CASSLGMTSGRRDEQFF
>TRBJ2-3|once|TRBV3-1/TRBV3-2|TRBD2
TGTGCCAGCAGCCCCCGGGGGGGCTTAACAGATACGCAGTATTTT
CASSPRGGLTDTQYF
>TRBJ2-2|.|TRBV9|.
TGTGCCAGCAGCCCCTCGAGCACCGGGGAGCTGTTTTTT
CASSPSSTGELFF
>TRBJ2-7|.|TRBV28|TRBD1
TGTGCCAGCAGTTCTGGGACAGCTCACACCTACGAGCAGTACTTC
CASSSGTAHTYEQYF
>TRBJ2-3|.|TRBV11-2|TRBD1
TGTGCCAGCAGCGCCGACAGGGGGTACGGCACAGATACGCAGTATTTT
CASSADRGYGTDTQYF
>TRBJ2-7|.|TRBV29-1|.
TGCAGCGTTGGTAGGGGCTACGAGCAGTACTTC
CSVGRGYEQYF
>TRBJ1-4|.|TRBV18|.
TGTGCCAGCTCACCCCTGGCGGGGTTCCTTAATGAAAAACTGTTTTTT
CASSPLAGFLNEKLFF
>TRBJ1-2|.|TRBV29-1|TRBD1
TGCAGCGTGGGGGACAGCTCTGAGGGCTACACCTTC
CSVGDSSEGYTF
>TRBJ2-2|once|TRBV10-1|.
TGCGCCAGCAGTGAGACATATACGGGGAACACCGGGGAGCTGTTTTTT
CASSETYTGNTGELFF
>TRBJ2-7|.|TRBV29-1|TRBD2
TGCAGCGTTGAAGGGACTAGCGGGGACCCCTACGAGCAGTACTTC
CSVEGTSGDPYEQYF
>TRBJ1-6|.|TRBV27|.
TGTGCCAGCAGTTTAGTGAGGGATTCACCCCTCCACTTT
CASSLVRDSPLHF
>TRBJ1-2|.|TRBV28|.
TGTGCCAGCAGTTTACAACAGGGTTCATTGGGCTACACCTTC
CASSLQQGSLGYTF
>TRBJ1-1|.|TRBV5-4|.
TGTGCCAGCAGCTTGGGGAACGGGGGGGCAGGGATCACTGAAGCTTTCTTT
CASSLGNGGAGITEAFF
>TRBJ2-5|few|TRBV29-1|.
TGCAGCGCTCCCGGGGGCTGGGAGGGTCCGGAGACCCAGTACTTC
CSAPGGWEGPETQYF
>TRBJ2-7|.|TRBV7-9|TRBD1
TGTGCCAGCAGCCGACTAACCCCGGGACAGGGCAACGAGCAGTACTTC
CASSRLTPGQGNEQYF
>TRBJ2-5|.|TRBV24-1|.
TGTGCCACCAGTGACGGGTTTCGGGAGACCCAGTACTTC
CATSDGFRETQYF
>TRBJ1-2|.|TRBV24-1|.
TGTGCCACCAGTGATTGGGGCAGGGCTCAAGGCTACACCTTC
CATSDWGRAQGYTF
>TRBJ1-1|once|TRBV6-5|.
TGTGCCAGCAGTTCGACAGGAGAAGCTTTCTTT
CASSSTGEAFF
>TRBJ2-7|.|TRBV19|TRBD2
TGTGCCAGTAGTATCGCTAGCGGGAGCCACGAGCAGTACTTC
CASSIASGSHEQYF
>TRBJ2-7|.|TRBV5-4|TRBD1
TGTGCCAGCAGCTCCCAGGGGGCGGCTACCTACGAGCAGTACTTC
CASSSQGAATYEQYF
>TRBJ2-7|.|TRBV6-5|.
TGTGCCAGCAGCGGGAGTTACGAGCAGTACTTC
CASSGSYEQYF
>TRBJ1-1|.|TRBV7-2|.
TGTGCCAGCAGCTTAGTAGGGGCTGGGAACACTGAAGCTTTCTTT
CASSLVGAGNTEAFF
>TRBJ2-7|.|TRBV3-1/TRBV3-2|TRBD1
TGTGCCAGCAGCCAAGATCCGGGACAGGGACTCTACGAGCAGTACTTC
CASSQDPGQGLYEQYF
>TRBJ2-7|.|TRBV6-5|TRBD1
TGTGCCCTAACCAGGACAGGGGGAGGGAGTGAGCAGTACTTC
CALTRTGGGSEQYF
>TRBJ1-6|.|TRBV6-5|TRBD1
TGTGCCAGCAGAAGGGACAGGATCAATTCACCCCTCCACTTT
CASRRDRINSPLHF
>TRBJ1-2|.|TRBV25-1|TRBD1
TGTGCCAGCAGTGGGGACAGGGCTTCGTATGGCTACACCTTC
CASSGDRASYGYTF
>TRBJ2-7|.|TRBV29-1|TRBD2
TGCAGCGTTGAGGTCCGGGGGGGGACCTACGAGCAGTACTTC
CSVEVRGGTYEQYF
>TRBJ1-2|.|TRBV11-2|TRBD1
TGTGCCAGCAGCACTGGGACAGTGCTTGGCTACACCTTC
CASSTGTVLGYTF
>TRBJ2-4|.|TRBV5-1|TRBD2
TGCGCCAGCAGCTTTTGGTCGGCAGCGGGAAAGAGTCGGGACATTCAGTACTTC
CASSFWSAAGKSRDIQYF
>TRBJ2-3|.|TRBV11-2|TRBD2
TGTGCCAGCAGCCGGACTAGCGGGCTGGATACGCAGTATTTT
CASSRTSGLDTQYF
>TRBJ2-7|.|TRBV7-6|.
TGTGCCAGCAGCTTAGGGAGGGCGGGGAGATACTACGAGCAGTACTTC
CASSLGRAGRYYEQYF
>TRBJ2-7|.|TRBV28|.
TGTGCCAGCAGTTCAGGGATTTCTTACGAGCAGTACTTC
CASSSGISYEQYF
>TRBJ1-4|.|TRBV28|TRBD1
TGTGCCAGCAGCAACAGGGGGCTCTTTGAAAAACTGTTTTTT
CASSNRGLFEKLFF
>TRBJ1-3|once|TRBV5-5|.
TGTGCCAGCAGCTTGGATGGCCCCTTCTCTGGAAACACCATATATTTT
CASSLDGPFSGNTIYF